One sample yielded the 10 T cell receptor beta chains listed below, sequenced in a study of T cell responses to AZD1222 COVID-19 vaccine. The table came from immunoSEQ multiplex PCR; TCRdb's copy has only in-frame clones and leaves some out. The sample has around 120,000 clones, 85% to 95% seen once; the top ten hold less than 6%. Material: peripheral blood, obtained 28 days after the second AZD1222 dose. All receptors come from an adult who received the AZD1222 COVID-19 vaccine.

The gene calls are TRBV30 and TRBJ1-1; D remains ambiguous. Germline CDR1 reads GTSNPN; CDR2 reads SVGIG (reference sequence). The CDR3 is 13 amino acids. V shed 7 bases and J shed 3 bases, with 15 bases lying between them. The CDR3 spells CAFTEGRDTEAFF. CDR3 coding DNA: TGTGCCTTCACAGAAGGTCGGGACACTGAAGCTTTCTTT.

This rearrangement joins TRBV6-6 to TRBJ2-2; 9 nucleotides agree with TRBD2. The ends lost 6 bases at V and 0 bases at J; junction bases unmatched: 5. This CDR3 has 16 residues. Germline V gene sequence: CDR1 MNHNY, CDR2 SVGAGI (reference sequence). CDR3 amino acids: CASSWRGGPNTGELFF. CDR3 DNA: TGTGCCAGCAGCTGGCGGGGGGGCCCGAACACCGGGGAGCTGTTTTTT.

The CDR3 region has the DNA TGCAGCGTTGCGGGCGTGAACACTGAAGCTTTCTTT. Protein product: CSVAGVNTEAFF. The chain couples TRBV29-1 to TRBJ1-1, with D hard to call. CDR3 length equals 12 residues. Trimming left V 4 bases short and J 0 bases short, with 6 bases between. Germline V gene sequence: CDR1 SQVTM, CDR2 ANQGSEA.

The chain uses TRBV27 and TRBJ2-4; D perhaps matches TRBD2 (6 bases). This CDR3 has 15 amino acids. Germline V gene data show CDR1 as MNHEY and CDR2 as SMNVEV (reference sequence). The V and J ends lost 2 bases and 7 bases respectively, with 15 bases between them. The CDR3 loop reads CASSLRPGAGNIQYF. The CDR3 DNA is TGTGCCAGCAGTTTACGTCCGGGCGCGGGGAACATTCAGTACTTC.

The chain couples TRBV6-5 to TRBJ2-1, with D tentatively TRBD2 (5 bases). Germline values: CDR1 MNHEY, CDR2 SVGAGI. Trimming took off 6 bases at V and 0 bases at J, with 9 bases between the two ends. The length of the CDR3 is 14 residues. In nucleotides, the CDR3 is TGTGCCAGCAGCCCGGGGAGCTCCTACAATGAGCAGTTCTTC. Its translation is CASSPGSSYNEQFF.

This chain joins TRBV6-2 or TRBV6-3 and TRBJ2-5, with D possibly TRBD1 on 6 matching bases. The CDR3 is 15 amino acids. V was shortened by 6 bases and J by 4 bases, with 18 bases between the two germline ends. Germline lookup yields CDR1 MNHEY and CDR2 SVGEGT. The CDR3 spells CASSSGQLGVETQYF. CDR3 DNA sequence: TGTGCCAGCAGCTCCGGACAGTTGGGGGTAGAGACCCAGTACTTC.

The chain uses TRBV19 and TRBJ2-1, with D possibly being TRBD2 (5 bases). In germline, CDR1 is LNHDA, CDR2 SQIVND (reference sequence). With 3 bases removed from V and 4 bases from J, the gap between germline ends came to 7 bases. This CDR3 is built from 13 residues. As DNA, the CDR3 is TGTGCCAGTAGTATCGGCGGGTACAATGAGCAGTTCTTC. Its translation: CASSIGGYNEQFF.

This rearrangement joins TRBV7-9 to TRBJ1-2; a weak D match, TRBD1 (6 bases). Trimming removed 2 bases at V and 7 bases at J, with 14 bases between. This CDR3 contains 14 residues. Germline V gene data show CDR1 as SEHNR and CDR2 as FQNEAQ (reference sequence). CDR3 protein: CASSLIGGAGGYTF. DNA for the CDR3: TGTGCCAGCAGCTTAATTGGGGGGGCAGGTGGCTACACCTTC.

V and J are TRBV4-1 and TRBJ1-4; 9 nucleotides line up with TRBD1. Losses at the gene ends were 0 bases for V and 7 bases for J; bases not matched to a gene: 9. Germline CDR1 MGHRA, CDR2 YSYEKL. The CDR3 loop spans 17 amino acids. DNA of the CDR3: TGCGCCAGCAGCCAAGATCGACAGGGGGTGGTTGGTGAAAAACTGTTTTTT. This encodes CASSQDRQGVVGEKLFF.

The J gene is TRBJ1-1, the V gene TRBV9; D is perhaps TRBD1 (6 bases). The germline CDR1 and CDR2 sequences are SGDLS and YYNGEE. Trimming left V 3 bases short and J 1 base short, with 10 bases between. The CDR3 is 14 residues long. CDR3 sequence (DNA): TGTGCCAGCAGCGCACAGGGCACGAACACTGAAGCTTTCTTT. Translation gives CASSAQGTNTEAFF.